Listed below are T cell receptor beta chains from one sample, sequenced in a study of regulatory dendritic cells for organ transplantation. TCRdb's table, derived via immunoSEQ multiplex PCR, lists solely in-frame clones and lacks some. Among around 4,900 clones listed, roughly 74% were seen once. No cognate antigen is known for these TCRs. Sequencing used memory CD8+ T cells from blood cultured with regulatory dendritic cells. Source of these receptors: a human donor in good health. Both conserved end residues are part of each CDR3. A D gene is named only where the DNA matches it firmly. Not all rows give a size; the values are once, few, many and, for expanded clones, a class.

CDR3 protein: CTSSDLAGQYNEQFF
CDR3 DNA: TGTACCAGCAGTGATTTGGCAGGACAATACAATGAGCAGTTCTTC
clone size: .
D gene: .
V gene: TRBV6-1
J gene: TRBJ2-1

CDR3 protein: CASSDRTASSYNSPLHF
CDR3 DNA: TGTGCCAGCAGTGACCGGACAGCTAGCTCCTATAATTCACCCCTCCACTTT
clone size: .
D gene: .
V gene: TRBV14
J gene: TRBJ1-6

CDR3 protein: CASSQVFSNTEAFF
CDR3 DNA: TGTGCCAGCAGCCAAGTCTTCAGTAACACTGAAGCTTTCTTT
clone size: few
D gene: .
V gene: TRBV14
J gene: TRBJ1-1

CDR3 protein: CASSLPPWETQYF
CDR3 DNA: TGTGCCAGCAGCTTACCCCCCTGGGAGACCCAGTACTTC
clone size: .
D gene: .
V gene: TRBV7-2
J gene: TRBJ2-5

CDR3 protein: CASSLAGDADTQYF
CDR3 DNA: TGTGCCAGCAGTCTCGCGGGGGACGCAGATACGCAGTATTTT
clone size: .
D gene: TRBD2
V gene: TRBV7-9
J gene: TRBJ2-3

CDR3 protein: CASSYWGERETYEQYF
CDR3 DNA: TGTGCCAGCAGCTACTGGGGGGAGCGGGAGACCTACGAGCAGTACTTC
clone size: few
D gene: TRBD2
V gene: TRBV7-9
J gene: TRBJ2-7

CDR3 protein: CASSDSPAEPTEQFF
CDR3 DNA: TGTGCCAGCAGTGACTCCCCCGCCGAGCCCACTGAGCAGTTCTTC
clone size: .
D gene: .
V gene: TRBV6-4
J gene: TRBJ2-1

CDR3 protein: CASSLNGAGLTGELFF
CDR3 DNA: TGCGCCAGCAGCTTGAACGGCGCAGGGCTCACCGGGGAGCTGTTTTTT
clone size: few
D gene: .
V gene: TRBV5-1
J gene: TRBJ2-2

CDR3 protein: CASSDRAGEGDTQYF
CDR3 DNA: TGTGCCAGCAGTGACCGGGCGGGAGAGGGGGATACGCAGTATTTT
clone size: .
D gene: TRBD2
V gene: TRBV6-4
J gene: TRBJ2-3

CDR3 protein: CASSQGTSGRDMRDEQFF
CDR3 DNA: TGTGCCAGCAGCCAGGGTACTAGCGGGAGGGATATGCGCGATGAGCAGTTCTTC
clone size: .
D gene: TRBD2
V gene: TRBV4-2
J gene: TRBJ2-1

CDR3 protein: CASSQEAPGDYNEQFF
CDR3 DNA: TGCGCCAGCAGCCAAGAGGCGCCAGGGGATTACAATGAGCAGTTCTTC
clone size: once
D gene: .
V gene: TRBV4-3
J gene: TRBJ2-1

CDR3 protein: CASSAGLAGGELFF
CDR3 DNA: TGTGCCAGCAGTGCCGGACTAGCCGGGGGGGAGCTGTTTTTT
clone size: .
D gene: TRBD2
V gene: TRBV2
J gene: TRBJ2-2

CDR3 protein: CASSLEGEQFF
CDR3 DNA: TGTGCCAGCAGCTTAGAGGGTGAGCAGTTCTTC
clone size: .
D gene: .
V gene: TRBV11-2
J gene: TRBJ2-1

CDR3 protein: CASSLVLGYGYTF
CDR3 DNA: TGTGCCAGCAGCTTAGTGTTGGGCTATGGCTACACCTTC
clone size: .
D gene: .
V gene: TRBV7-6
J gene: TRBJ1-2

CDR3 protein: CASRQGGTEAFF
CDR3 DNA: TGTGCCAGCCGACAGGGTGGTACTGAAGCTTTCTTT
clone size: .
D gene: TRBD1
V gene: TRBV27
J gene: TRBJ1-1

CDR3 protein: CASSGAGTLYEQYF
CDR3 DNA: TGTGCCAGCAGCGGAGCCGGGACACTCTACGAGCAGTACTTC
clone size: few
D gene: .
V gene: TRBV11-2
J gene: TRBJ2-7